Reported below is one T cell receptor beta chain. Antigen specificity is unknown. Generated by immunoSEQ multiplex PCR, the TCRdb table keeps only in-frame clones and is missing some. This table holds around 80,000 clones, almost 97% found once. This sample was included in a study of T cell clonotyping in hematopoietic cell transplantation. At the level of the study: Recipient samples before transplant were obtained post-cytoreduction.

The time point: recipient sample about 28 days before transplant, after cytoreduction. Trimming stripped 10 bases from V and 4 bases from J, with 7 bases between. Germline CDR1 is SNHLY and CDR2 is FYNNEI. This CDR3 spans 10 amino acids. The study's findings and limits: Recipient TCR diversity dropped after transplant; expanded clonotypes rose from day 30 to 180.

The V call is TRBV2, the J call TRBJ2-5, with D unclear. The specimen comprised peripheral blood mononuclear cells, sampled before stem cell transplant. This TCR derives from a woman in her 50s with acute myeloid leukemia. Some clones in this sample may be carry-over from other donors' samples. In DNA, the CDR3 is TGTGCCACCCGTATAGAGACCCAGTACTTC. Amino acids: CATRIETQYF.